The clone carrying this T cell receptor beta chain was seen only a few times. Its antigen is as yet unknown. This sample is drawn from a study of T-cell memory formation after mild COVID-19. Study-wide results and caveats: Confirmation of SARS-CoV-2 specificity was lacking for second-wave clones peaking day 37. Pre-infection memory carried some responding clones, suggesting that cross-reactive memory joined.

Employing constant-segment primers, 5'RACE generated TCR alpha and TCR beta cDNA libraries bearing sample barcodes and UMIs. TCRdb used MiXCR to reprocess the 5' RACE reads, holding one entry per CDR3 protein. The data show around 340,000 distinct CDR3 sequences, roughly 21% seen once. Specimen: PBMCs or a T cell subset sorted from them (not recorded which). This clonotype was obtained from an adult woman who had mild COVID-19 (a few samples of this study predate the infection). Cell type and time point are not known.

CDR3: CASSLSGGIKHF. The DNA for the CDR3 is TGTGCCAGCAGCTTATCAGGGGGGATAAAGCATTTT. The J gene is TRBJ1-5, the V gene TRBV7-9; 7 bases are shared with TRBD1. This CDR3 has 12 amino acids. Per germline, CDR1 SEHNR and CDR2 FQNEAQ (reference sequence). With 2 bases clipped from V and 14 bases from J, the junction kept 6 bases outside the gene matches.